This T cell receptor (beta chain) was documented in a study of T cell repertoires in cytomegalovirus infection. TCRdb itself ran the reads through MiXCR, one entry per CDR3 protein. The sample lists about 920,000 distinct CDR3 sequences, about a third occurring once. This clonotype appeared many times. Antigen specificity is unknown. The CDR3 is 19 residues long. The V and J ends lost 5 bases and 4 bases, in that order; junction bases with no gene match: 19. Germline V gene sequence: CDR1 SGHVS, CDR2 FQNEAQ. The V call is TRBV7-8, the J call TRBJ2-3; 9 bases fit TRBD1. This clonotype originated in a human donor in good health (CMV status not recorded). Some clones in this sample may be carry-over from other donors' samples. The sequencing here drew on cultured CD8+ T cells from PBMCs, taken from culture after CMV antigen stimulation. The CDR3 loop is CASSPEQSRDRVVSDTQYF. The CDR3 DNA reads TGTGCCAGCAGCCCGGAACAGTCCAGGGACAGGGTTGTTTCAGATACGCAGTATTTT.